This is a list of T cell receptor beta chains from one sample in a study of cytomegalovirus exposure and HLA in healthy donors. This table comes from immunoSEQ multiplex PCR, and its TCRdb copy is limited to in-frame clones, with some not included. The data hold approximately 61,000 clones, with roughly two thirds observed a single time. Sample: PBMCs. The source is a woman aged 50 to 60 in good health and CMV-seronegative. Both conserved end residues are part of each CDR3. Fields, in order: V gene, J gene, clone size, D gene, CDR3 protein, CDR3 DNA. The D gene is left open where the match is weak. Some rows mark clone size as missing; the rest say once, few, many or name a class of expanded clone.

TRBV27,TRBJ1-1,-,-,CASSLSRDTEAFF,TGTGCCAGCAGTTTATCGAGGGACACTGAAGCTTTCTTT
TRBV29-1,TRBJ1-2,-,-,CSVRTDNYGYTF,TGCAGCGTTCGGACAGATAACTATGGCTACACCTTC
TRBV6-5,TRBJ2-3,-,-,CASSSGASRYTDTQYF,TGTGCCAGCAGTTCCGGTGCTAGCAGGTACACAGATACGCAGTATTTT
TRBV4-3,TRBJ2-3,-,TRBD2,CASSQDPGLAGERDTQYF,TGCGCCAGCAGCCAAGATCCGGGACTAGCGGGAGAACGTGATACGCAGTATTTT
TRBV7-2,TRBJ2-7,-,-,CASSLTVDYAYEQYF,TGTGCCAGCAGCCTCACCGTGGACTACGCCTACGAGCAGTACTTC
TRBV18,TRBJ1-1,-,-,CASSPLRGAGEAFF,TGTGCCAGCTCTCCCCTCCGGGGGGCGGGCGAAGCTTTCTTT
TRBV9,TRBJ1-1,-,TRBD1,CASSVGQTNTEAFF,TGTGCCAGCAGCGTGGGACAGACGAACACTGAAGCTTTCTTT
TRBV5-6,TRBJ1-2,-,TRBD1,CASSLRPGTANYGYTF,TGTGCCAGCAGCTTGCGTCCCGGGACAGCTAACTATGGCTACACCTTC
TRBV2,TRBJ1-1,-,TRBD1,CASSSRQGILRAFF,TGTGCCAGCAGTAGCAGACAGGGCATTTTACGAGCTTTCTTT
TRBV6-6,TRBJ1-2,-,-,CASSYPEGDYYGYTF,TGTGCCAGCAGTTATCCGGAAGGTGACTACTATGGCTACACCTTC
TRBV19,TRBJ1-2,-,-,CASTISGGPDRGYTF,TGTGCCAGTACCATATCGGGGGGACCTGATCGCGGCTACACCTTC
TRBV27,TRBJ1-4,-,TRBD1,CASSSLVGTVGANEKLFF,TGTGCCAGCAGTTCGTTAGTAGGGACAGTAGGCGCTAATGAAAAACTGTTTTTT
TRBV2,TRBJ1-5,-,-,CASSVGVRRNQPQHF,TGTGCCAGCAGCGTAGGGGTTCGGCGCAATCAGCCCCAGCATTTT
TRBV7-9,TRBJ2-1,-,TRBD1,CASSLWDRRTNEQFF,TGTGCCAGCAGCTTATGGGACAGGAGGACCAATGAGCAGTTCTTC
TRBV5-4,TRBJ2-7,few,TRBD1,CASRGPGQGKGEQYF,TGTGCCAGCAGGGGTCCGGGACAGGGGAAGGGCGAGCAGTACTTC
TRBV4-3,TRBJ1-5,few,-,CASSQDRNQPQHF,TGCGCCAGCAGCCAAGATCGGAATCAGCCCCAGCATTTT
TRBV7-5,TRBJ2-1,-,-,CARSAGTERGNEQFF,TGTGCCAGAAGCGCCGGGACAGAGAGGGGGAATGAGCAGTTCTTC
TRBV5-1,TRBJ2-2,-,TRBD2,CASRWEGSTGELFF,TGCGCCAGCAGGTGGGAGGGCAGTACCGGGGAGCTGTTTTTT
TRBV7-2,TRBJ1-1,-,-,CASSLGIAVNTEAFF,TGTGCCAGCAGCTTAGGGATAGCGGTGAACACTGAAGCTTTCTTT
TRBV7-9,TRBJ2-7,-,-,CSSSLVLGGPYEQYF,TGTTCCAGCAGCTTAGTCTTGGGGGGGCCCTACGAGCAGTACTTC
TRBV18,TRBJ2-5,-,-,CASSHRTRRETQYF,TGTGCCAGCTCACACCGCACTCGCCGGGAGACCCAGTACTTC
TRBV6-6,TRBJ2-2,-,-,CASSYRGPGELFF,TGTGCCAGCAGTTACCGGGGTCCCGGGGAGCTGTTTTTT
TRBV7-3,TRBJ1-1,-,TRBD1,CASRLLPGQANTEAFF,TGTGCCAGCAGATTACTACCGGGACAGGCGAACACTGAAGCTTTCTTT
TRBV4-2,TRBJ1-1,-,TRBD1,CASSQEGQGDTEAFF,TGTGCCAGCAGCCAAGAAGGGCAGGGGGACACTGAAGCTTTCTTT
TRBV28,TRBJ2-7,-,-,CASTLGGGSGGRSQYF,TGTGCCAGCACCTTGGGGGGCGGGAGTGGGGGGAGATCGCAGTACTTC
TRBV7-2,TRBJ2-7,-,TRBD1,CASSSNRGEQYF,TGTGCCAGCAGCTCAAACAGGGGCGAGCAGTACTTC
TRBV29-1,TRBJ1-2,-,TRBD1,CSVQQGAPYGYTF,TGCAGCGTTCAACAGGGGGCTCCCTATGGCTACACCTTC
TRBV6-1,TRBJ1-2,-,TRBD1,CASSESTGFHYGYTF,TGTGCCAGCAGTGAATCGACAGGGTTTCACTATGGCTACACCTTC
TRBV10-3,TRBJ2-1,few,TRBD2,CAISRTGLAGAEEQFF,TGTGCCATCAGTAGAACTGGACTAGCGGGAGCTGAGGAGCAGTTCTTC
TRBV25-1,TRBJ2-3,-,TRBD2,CASSEGLAGYTDTQYF,TGTGCCAGCAGTGAAGGGCTAGCGGGATACACAGATACGCAGTATTTT
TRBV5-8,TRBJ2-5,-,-,CASFSPEAYQETQYF,TGTGCCAGCTTCAGCCCGGAGGCCTACCAAGAGACCCAGTACTTC
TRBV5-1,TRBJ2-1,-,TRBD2,CASSPVAGAYNEQFF,TGCGCCAGCAGCCCGGTAGCGGGGGCCTACAATGAGCAGTTCTTC
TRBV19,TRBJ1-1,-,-,CASVPPDSNTEAFF,TGTGCCAGCGTACCCCCGGACAGCAACACTGAAGCTTTCTTT
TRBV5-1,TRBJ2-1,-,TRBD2,CASSLTGGSYNEQFF,TGCGCCAGCAGCTTGACGGGAGGCTCCTACAATGAGCAGTTCTTC
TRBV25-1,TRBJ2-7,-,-,CASSELGTPFEQYF,TGTGCCAGCAGTGAATTGGGCACACCCTTTGAGCAGTACTTC
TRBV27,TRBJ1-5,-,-,CASSPRGGPYSNQPQHF,TGTGCCAGCAGTCCACGAGGCGGCCCTTATAGCAATCAGCCCCAGCATTTT
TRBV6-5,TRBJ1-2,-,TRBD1,CASSPGQIAYGYTF,TGTGCCAGCAGTCCGGGACAGATCGCCTATGGCTACACCTTC
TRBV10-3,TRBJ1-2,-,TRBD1,CAIRPDREGGYTF,TGTGCCATCAGACCCGACAGGGAAGGAGGCTACACCTTC
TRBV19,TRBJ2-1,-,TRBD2,CASSLPGTRYNEQFF,TGTGCCAGTAGTCTGCCCGGGACTAGATACAATGAGCAGTTCTTC
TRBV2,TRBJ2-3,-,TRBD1,CASSVFQGAAGTQYF,TGTGCCAGCAGTGTATTCCAGGGGGCTGCCGGTACGCAGTATTTT
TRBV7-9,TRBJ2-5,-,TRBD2,CASSLLAGGLKETQYF,TGTGCCAGCAGCTTGCTAGCGGGAGGACTGAAAGAGACCCAGTACTTC
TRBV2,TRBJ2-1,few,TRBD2,CASRRTSGSSNEQFF,TGTGCCAGCAGGCGAACTAGCGGGAGTTCCAATGAGCAGTTCTTC
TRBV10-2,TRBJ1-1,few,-,CASSDYRVNTEAFF,TGCGCCAGCAGTGACTACAGGGTGAACACTGAAGCTTTCTTT
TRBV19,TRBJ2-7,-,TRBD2,CASSPREGTSVFSYEQYF,TGTGCCAGTAGTCCCCGGGAGGGGACTAGCGTCTTCTCCTACGAGCAGTACTTC
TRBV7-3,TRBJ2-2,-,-,CASSFRTNTGELFF,TGTGCCAGCAGCTTCCGTACGAACACCGGGGAGCTGTTTTTT
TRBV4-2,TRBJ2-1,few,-,CASSQNHRASGSYNEQFF,TGTGCCAGCAGCCAAAACCATAGGGCAAGCGGTTCCTACAATGAGCAGTTCTTC
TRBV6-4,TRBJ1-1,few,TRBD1,CASSERPIGDRGGYTEAFF,TGTGCCAGCAGTGAACGCCCAATCGGAGACAGGGGAGGATACACTGAAGCTTTCTTT
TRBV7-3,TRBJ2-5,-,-,CASSRGVGETQYF,TGTGCCAGCAGCCGAGGAGTCGGGGAGACCCAGTACTTC
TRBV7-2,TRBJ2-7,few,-,CASSTGTFTYEQYF,TGTGCCAGCAGCACTGGGACTTTTACCTACGAGCAGTACTTC
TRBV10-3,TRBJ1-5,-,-,CAISEPGLGQPQHF,TGTGCCATCAGTGAACCAGGGCTCGGTCAGCCCCAGCATTTT
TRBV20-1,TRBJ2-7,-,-,CSASRLDEQYF,TGCAGTGCTTCACGACTAGACGAGCAGTACTTC
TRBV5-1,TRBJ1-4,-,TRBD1,CASSLDDRDRANEKLFF,TGCGCCAGCAGCCTGGACGACCGGGACAGGGCGAATGAAAAACTGTTTTTT
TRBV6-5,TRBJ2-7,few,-,CATTRDSSSFF,TGTGCCACTACCCGGGACTCCTCTTCCTTCTTC
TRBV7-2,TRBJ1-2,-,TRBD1,CASSTTGGAGYGYTF,TGTGCCAGCAGCACCACAGGGGGCGCCGGCTATGGCTACACCTTC
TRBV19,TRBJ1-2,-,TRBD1,CASSIPPTGFDYGYTF,TGTGCCAGTAGTATCCCCCCGACAGGGTTTGACTATGGCTACACCTTC